This T cell receptor (beta chain) was found in a study of cytomegalovirus exposure and HLA in healthy donors. Regarding the study as a whole: Specificity of a few CMV-associated chains for CMV antigens was verified in vitro. Reports showed the classifier diagnosing cytomegalovirus status with high specificity and sensitivity. The study listed approximately 160 cytomegalovirus-associated TCR beta chains. TCR clusters originating in the first cohort tended to co-occur in the 120 validation repertoires, according to a later analysis.

The V gene's germline CDR1 is SGHTA and CDR2 FQGNSA. This CDR3 region has 18 residues. Trimming at V came to 3 bases and at J to 0 bases, leaving 9 bases not matched to a gene. The assay was immunoSEQ multiplex PCR, and TCRdb's table has in-frame clones only and misses some. In the table there are 45,000 to 60,000 clones, 90% to 95% of which are singletons. This clone appeared once. The antigen remains undetermined. The chain couples TRBV7-2 to TRBJ2-2, with 8 bases lining up with TRBD2. The sequenced sample consisted of PBMCs. The sequence derives from a woman younger than 30 in good health and CMV-seronegative. CDR3 protein: CASSLKAGAFSNTGELFF. The CDR3 bases are TGTGCCAGCAGCTTGAAAGCGGGGGCCTTCTCGAACACCGGGGAGCTGTTTTTT.